Shown below are 25 T cell receptor beta chains from a single sample sequenced in a study of patients and donors after allogeneic stem cell transplantation. TCRdb re-called the RT-PCR reads through MiXCR, storing one row per CDR3 protein. The table has around 30,000 distinct CDR3 sequences, about 37% seen once. The sequenced material came from blood, either unsorted or a sorted T cell fraction (not recorded which). The source is a human donor who was either an allogeneic HSCT recipient or a stem cell or donor lymphocyte infusion donor (not recorded which). It is not recorded whose cells these are; they may come from a transplant donor.

V usage is TRBV19 and J usage is TRBJ1-2; 7 bases match TRBD1. Germline trimming cut 4 bases from V and 3 bases from J; bases unmatched to any gene: 11. CDR1 is LNHDA and CDR2 is SQIVND in the germline V gene (reference sequence). The CDR3 has 16 amino acids. CDR3 loop: CASSTAHPGGYYGYTF. As DNA, the CDR3 is TGTGCCAGTAGTACCGCTCATCCAGGGGGTTACTATGGCTACACCTTC.

The chain links TRBV10-3 to TRBJ1-1; D gene uncertain. This CDR3 is 12 amino acids long. Per germline, CDR1 ENHRY and CDR2 SYGVKD. The germline V and J ends were trimmed by 4 bases and 1 base, with 4 bases remaining between them. The CDR3, as DNA: TGTGCCATCAGTGTGGGGAACACTGAAGCTTTCTTT. It is translated as CAISVGNTEAFF.

The gene calls are TRBV7-9 and TRBJ2-5; 11 positions agree with TRBD2. V lost 1 base and J lost 9; bases outside the gene matches: 4. The CDR3 loop spans 14 amino acids. The V gene's germline CDR1 is SEHNR and CDR2 FQNEAQ (reference sequence). DNA for the CDR3: TGTGCCAGCAGCTTAGGACTAGCGGGACAGCCCCAGTACTTC. Translation: CASSLGLAGQPQYF.

The chain joins TRBV12-3 or TRBV12-4 to TRBJ2-4, with 10 bases fitting TRBD1. Trimming at V came to 6 bases and at J to 2 bases, leaving 4 bases not matched to a gene. The CDR3 loop spans 15 amino acids. The CDR3 sequence: CASSWTGGTKNIQYF. The DNA for the CDR3 is TGTGCCAGCAGCTGGACAGGGGGAACCAAAAACATTCAGTACTTC.

This clonotype was counted ten times or more. The chain employs TRBV12-3 or TRBV12-4 and TRBJ1-1; D unclear. The V end was cut by 2 bases, the J end by 9 bases, with 13 bases between. CDR3 length equals 13 residues. CDR3 protein: CASSLSSGQKAFF. The CDR3 bases are TGTGCCAGCAGTTTAAGTAGCGGGCAAAAAGCTTTCTTT.

This clonotype was observed a handful of times. This rearrangement joins TRBV20-1 to TRBJ2-2; D remains ambiguous. This CDR3 region has 12 residues. Trimming shortened V by 0 bases and J by 3 bases, and 2 bases separated the two germline ends. Looked up from germline, CDR1 is DFQATT and CDR2 is SNEGSKA (reference sequence). The CDR3 loop reads CSARDHTGELFF. Here the CDR3 DNA reads TGCAGTGCTAGAGATCACACCGGGGAGCTGTTTTTT.

This clonotype was observed a handful of times. The chain combines TRBV20-1 with TRBJ1-1; D remains unclear. Trimming pared 5 bases from V and 1 base from J, leaving 11 bases between. There are 13 residues in the CDR3. The germline V gene has CDR1 DFQATT and CDR2 SNEGSKA (reference sequence). This CDR3 is CSAPAPGNTEAFF. The CDR3 DNA reads as TGCAGTGCTCCGGCGCCGGGGAACACTGAAGCTTTCTTT.

This clonotype was seen more than once but under ten times. The J gene is TRBJ2-4, the V gene TRBV10-3; the D gene is possibly TRBD1 (5 bases). The CDR3 has 17 amino acids. CDR1 ENHRY and CDR2 SYGVKD come from the germline V gene. V was cut by 0 bases and J by 5 bases, with 17 bases left in between. CDR3 loop: CAISESMYRTPENIQYF. Here the CDR3 DNA reads TGTGCCATCAGTGAGTCGATGTACAGGACCCCAGAAAACATTCAGTACTTC.

This clonotype was seen a handful of times. This chain links TRBV12-3 or TRBV12-4 with TRBJ2-1; 13 bases fit TRBD2. J was trimmed by 8 bases and V by 9 bases; bases with no gene match: 7. This CDR3 comprises 14 residues. The CDR3 protein is CASWTSGSGDEQFF. The CDR3 region has the DNA TGTGCCAGTTGGACTAGCGGGAGCGGGGATGAGCAGTTCTTC.

This clonotype has only a few counts. The genes are TRBV20-1 and TRBJ2-5, with D perhaps matching TRBD1 or TRBD2 (5 bases each). Trimming removed 6 bases at V and 4 bases at J, with 12 bases between. This CDR3 has 12 amino acids. In germline, CDR1 is DFQATT, CDR2 SNEGSKA (reference sequence). CDR3 in amino acids: CSAEIGGETQYF. Written as DNA, the CDR3 is TGCAGTGCAGAGATTGGGGGAGAGACCCAGTACTTC.

The rearrangement links TRBV20-1 to TRBJ2-7, with a tentative D call TRBD2 (6 bases). CDR1 and CDR2 (germline): DFQATT, SNEGSKA (reference sequence). Trimming removed 0 bases from V and 0 bases from J, with 18 bases in between. The CDR3 covers 17 residues. CDR3 bases: TGCAGTGCTAGAGATCGGGGCCGGGGGAAGAGCTCCTACGAGCAGTACGTC. It is translated as CSARDRGRGKSSYEQYV.

This chain joins TRBV7-2 and TRBJ1-2; D call uncertain. Germline V gives CDR1 SGHTA, CDR2 FQGNSA. The CDR3 is made up of 12 amino acids. The germline V and J ends were trimmed by 4 bases and 6 bases, with 9 bases remaining between them. The DNA for the CDR3 is TGTGCCAGCAGCTCTCATGGTAATGGCTACACCTTC. Its protein is CASSSHGNGYTF. The full variable domain, in which reference TRBV7-2 and TRBJ1-2 provide the parts outside the CDR3, is GAGVSQSPSNKVTEKGKDVELRCDPISGHTALYWYRQSLGQGLEFLIYFQGNSAPDKSGLPSDRFSAERTGGSVSTLTIQRTQQEDSAVYLCASSSHGNGYTFGSGTRLTVV.

This clonotype was recorded a few times. The chain combines TRBV12-3 or TRBV12-4 with TRBJ1-1, with TRBD1 as a possible D gene (5 bases). The CDR3 sequence is 15 residues long. Trimming cost V 2 bases and J 0 bases, with 10 bases left between them. Written as DNA, the CDR3 is TGTGCCAGCAGTTTAAGCACAGGATTGAACACTGAAGCTTTCTTT. This translates into CASSLSTGLNTEAFF.

This sequence joins TRBV28 and TRBJ2-2; a weak D match, TRBD2 (7 bases). V was clipped by 3 bases and J by 5 bases, with 16 bases between them. Germline CDR1 and CDR2: MDHEN and SYDVKM. There are 16 residues in the CDR3. The CDR3 region is CASSLGAGALTGELFF. CDR3 DNA sequence: TGTGCCAGCAGTTTGGGCGCGGGGGCACTGACCGGGGAGCTGTTTTTT.

This clonotype was seen more than once but under ten times. The chain carries TRBV12-3 or TRBV12-4 and TRBJ1-1; 9 bases line up with TRBD1. V dropped 3 bases and J dropped 5; count of bases not matched to a gene: 10. This CDR3 has 16 amino acids. The CDR3 loop is CASSFNRGRVGTEAFF. The CDR3 coding sequence is TGTGCCAGCAGTTTTAACAGGGGGCGAGTAGGAACTGAAGCTTTCTTT.

The table lists this clonotype with many counts. This sequence joins TRBV7-2 and TRBJ1-5; the match to TRBD1 covers 9 bases. Unmatched junction bases numbered 3, after V lost 4 bases and J lost 2 bases. The CDR3 contains 15 residues. Germline V gene lookup returns CDR1 SGHTA and CDR2 FQGNSA. The DNA for the CDR3 is TGTGCCAGCAGCTCCACAGGGGGCGGCAATCAGCCCCAGCATTTT. Its translation: CASSSTGGGNQPQHF. The whole variable domain, remainder taken from reference TRBV7-2 and TRBJ1-5, is GAGVSQSPSNKVTEKGKDVELRCDPISGHTALYWYRQSLGQGLEFLIYFQGNSAPDKSGLPSDRFSAERTGGSVSTLTIQRTQQEDSAVYLCASSSTGGGNQPQHFGDGTRLSIL.

The chain joins TRBV7-2 to TRBJ1-1; TRBD1 aligns across 7 bases. This CDR3 region has 14 residues. CDR1 and CDR2 (germline): SGHTA, FQGNSA. V lost 2 bases to trimming and J lost 4 bases; unmatched junction nucleotides: 4. CDR3 in DNA: TGTGCCAGCAGCTTATATAACAGGGGCACTGAAGCTTTCTTT. Translation: CASSLYNRGTEAFF.

The chain recombines TRBV6-5 with TRBJ1-5; no definite D call. Germline CDR1 reads MNHEY; CDR2 reads SVGAGI. There are 14 residues in the CDR3. V lost 2 bases to trimming and J lost 2 bases, with 7 bases between them. The CDR3 loop is CASSYRAGNQPQHF. The CDR3 DNA is TGTGCCAGCAGTTACAGGGCAGGCAATCAGCCCCAGCATTTT.

The chain employs TRBV7-2 and TRBJ1-1; perhaps TRBD1 as D (6 bases). From germline, CDR1 is SGHTA and CDR2 FQGNSA. The CDR3 contains 13 residues. V was cut by 5 bases and J by 11 bases, with 18 bases left in between. The CDR3 here is CASSQGSTGSAFF. Here the CDR3 DNA reads TGTGCCAGCAGCCAGGGGTCCACAGGGAGCGCTTTCTTT.

The gene calls are TRBV5-1 and TRBJ2-1; tentative D call: TRBD1 (6 bases). The CDR3 runs 14 residues. Germline values: CDR1 SGHRS, CDR2 YFSETQ. V lost 4 bases and J lost 1, with 9 bases in between. The CDR3 sequence is CASSRDTSYNEQFF. The CDR3 coding sequence is TGCGCCAGCAGCCGGGACACTTCCTACAATGAGCAGTTCTTC.

The V gene is TRBV7-2, the J gene TRBJ2-5; TRBD1 might be the D (6 bases). CDR1 SGHTA and CDR2 FQGNSA come from the germline V gene. The CDR3 runs to 15 residues. Trimming left V 0 bases short and J 5 bases short, with 13 bases between. This CDR3 is CASSLAWGREETQYF. The DNA of the CDR3 is TGTGCCAGCAGCTTAGCGTGGGGGCGCGAGGAGACCCAGTACTTC.

This clonotype was seen ten or more times. The rearrangement links TRBV20-1 to TRBJ1-2; D remains ambiguous. V was clipped by 4 bases and J by 6 bases, with 6 bases between them. This CDR3 is built from 10 residues. The germline CDR1 and CDR2 sequences are DFQATT and SNEGSKA (reference sequence). Here the CDR3 reads CSANRDGYTF. CDR3 DNA: TGCAGTGCTAATAGGGATGGCTACACCTTC.

Only one count was recorded for this clonotype. The rearrangement uses TRBV12-3 or TRBV12-4 and TRBJ2-3, with D possibly matching TRBD1 (7 bases). With 7 bases removed from V and 1 base from J, the gap between germline ends came to 18 bases. The CDR3 is 16 residues long. The chain's CDR3 is CASNSYQGEGTDTQYF. CDR3 sequence (DNA): TGTGCCAGCAACTCCTACCAGGGGGAGGGCACAGATACGCAGTATTTT.

As to this clonotype: Its ends do not fully match the called genes, so a read error is possible. This chain connects TRBV6-5 to TRBJ2-7, with D unclear. Germline V lookup: CDR1 MNHEY, CDR2 SVGAGI. The CDR3 runs to 11 residues. The CDR3 coding sequence is TGTGCCAGCAGTTACTCCAACGAGCAGTACTTC. Its translation: CASSYSNEQYF.

The rearrangement joins TRBV12-3 or TRBV12-4 to TRBJ1-1; D is possibly TRBD1 (6 bases). The CDR3 is 13 residues long. Deletions cut 4 bases from V and 4 bases from J, with 10 bases between. This chain's CDR3 is CASSSTGTTEAFF. CDR3 DNA: TGTGCCAGCAGTTCCACAGGGACCACTGAAGCTTTCTTT.